Sequencing of this T cell receptor (beta chain) was carried out in a study of shared T cell receptors in the human thymus (dated by TCRdb to the early 2020s). Describing the broader study: The study examined how self-reactive, shared T-cell receptor alpha chains are generated in the human thymus.

The CDR3 measures 14 amino acids from cysteine to phenylalanine. Only the CDR3 region is kept as DNA, spanning 42 bases read in frame from base 1. V was cut back by 6 bases and J by 4 bases, leaving a gap of 15 bases between them. The germline V gene sets CDR1 to MDHEN and CDR2 to SYDVKM. Comment on this clone: The target of this receptor is not known. No much larger clone is present one base from it, and per-base qualities are unavailable.

Receptor amplification or capture employed the immunoSEQ multiplex PCR assay. TCRdb stores this immuneACCESS table with in-frame sequences only. Part of the clones is absent; in the studies checked, under half of the shortfall reflects unresolved V genes, and no reason is known for the rest. A total of some 700,000 clones appear in this sample, 80% to 90% of them only once. The top ten clones comprise roughly 0.01% of the sample. These data were also reused for a study on human thymus T cells. As the second publication notes: The donors were immunologically healthy infants in Finland who had open corrective cardiac surgery for congenital heart defects. Thymus tissue was collected as surgical resects that were removed during corrective cardiac surgery. Usage of V and J gene segments appeared to be biased in both the thymic and the peripheral blood repertoires. The related research reported highly overlapping thymic TCR repertoires among unrelated individuals. The study characterized TCR alpha and beta repertoires from about 8 infant thymus samples and a few related peripheral blood samples. Donor ages ranging from roughly 6 to 244 days were recorded, and a handful of male and a couple of female infants were included in the cohort. Thymocytes were released mechanically from tissue and stored at -70 °C as pellets of about 9-32 million cells. A QIAsymphony instrument was used to extract genomic DNA from the frozen cell pellets. The immunoSEQ multiplex PCR assay was used to amplify the TCRB and TCRAD loci from a standardized amount of quality-controlled genomic DNA. The amplicons covered the V(D)J region and were long enough to include the CDR3 and to identify the V and J genes. Through the commercial immunoSEQ service, the amplicons were sequenced on an Illumina platform. Primer bias and sequencing errors were corrected as previously described, and TCRAD and TCRB were defined on the basis of the IMGT database. immunoSEQ Analyzer 3.0 and VDJTools were used for repertoire analysis, which covered basic statistics, V/J segment usage, diversity estimates, rarefaction and pairwise overlap. To estimate diversity, the Chao1, ChaoE, Efron-Thisted, Shannon and inverse Simpson indices were applied, and diversity was also estimated on datasets down-sampled to the smallest sample. Repertoire overlap used strict matching of CDR3 nucleotide sequence, V gene and J gene, with Jaccard-based multidimensional scaling clustering. On average, around 780,000 unique TCRB clonotypes were obtained from thymus samples, compared with roughly 84,000 from blood samples.

The sample comprised thymocytes. The rearranged segments are TRBV28 and TRBJ1-2; the D gene is possibly TRBD1, with 5 bases matching. The source is a girl less than two years old with a congenital heart defect. Donor details come from another sample of the same person, matched by shared clones. The sequenced DNA is TGTGCCAGCAGGGTTCTAACAGGTTCCTATGGCTACACCTTC. It encodes CASRVLTGSYGYTF.